This entry lists 32 T cell receptor beta chains sequenced from one sample in a study of blood T cell repertoires in COVID-19. The data were produced by immunoSEQ multiplex PCR, yet TCRdb's version contains in-frame clones alone and is incomplete. The sample shows 200,000 to 300,000 clones, around 82% of them seen only once. Specimen: peripheral blood. The receptor source for this set is a woman aged 70-85 years with acute or convalescent COVID-19.

A few counts support this clone. This rearrangement joins TRBV5-6 to TRBJ1-1; TRBD1 agrees at 9 bases. The CDR3 consists of 13 residues. Germline values: CDR1 SGHDT, CDR2 YYEEEE. The V gene end was trimmed by 5 bases and the J gene end by 10 bases; junction bases not matched to a gene: 9. CDR3 nucleotide sequence: TGTGCCAGCAGTCCTGGCGACAGGGGGGGAGCTTTCTTT. Protein sequence: CASSPGDRGGAFF.

The chain combines TRBV6-5 with TRBJ2-3; 8 bases line up with TRBD2. With 6 bases clipped from V and 4 bases from J, the junction kept 9 bases outside the gene matches. The V gene's germline CDR1 is MNHEY and CDR2 SVGAGI. This CDR3 contains 15 residues. The CDR3 spells CASRLTGGPADTQYF. The CDR3 bases are TGTGCCAGCAGACTCACGGGGGGGCCGGCAGATACGCAGTATTTT.

This clone was found once. The genes are TRBV6-5 and TRBJ1-5, with TRBD1 as a possible D gene (5 bases). This CDR3 has 12 amino acids. Trimming cost V 11 bases and J 1 base, with 9 bases left between them. The germline V gene encodes CDR1 MNHEY and CDR2 SVGAGI. CDR3 loop: CAGGASNQPQHF. The CDR3 DNA reads TGTGCCGGTGGGGCGAGCAATCAGCCCCAGCATTTT.

The V and J genes are TRBV19 and TRBJ1-1; 10 nucleotides align to TRBD1. Trimming at V came to 8 bases and at J to 4 bases, leaving 16 bases not matched to a gene. The CDR3 length is 17 residues. Germline-derived CDR1 and CDR2 are LNHDA and SQIVND (reference sequence). DNA of the CDR3: TGTGCCAGTTCCTCCCCCGGGACAGGGGATGGAGGCACTGAAGCTTTCTTT. Translated: CASSSPGTGDGGTEAFF.

This chain uses TRBV7-9 with TRBJ1-1; TRBD1 matches 7 bases. Germline V CDR1 and CDR2: SEHNR, FQNEAQ (reference sequence). This CDR3 has 13 residues. V was clipped by 1 base and J by 7 bases; unmatched bases: 3. The CDR3 nucleotides are TGTGCCAGCAGCTTAGGGCAGGGGGGTGAAGCTTTCTTT. Translating gives CASSLGQGGEAFF. The full variable domain, its missing parts supplied by reference TRBV7-9 and TRBJ1-1, is DTGVSQNPRHKITKRGQNVTFRCDPISEHNRLYWYRQTLGQGPEFLTYFQNEAQLEKSRLLSDRFSAERPKGSFSTLEIQRTEQGDSAMYLCASSLGQGGEAFFGQGTRLTVV.

This chain joins TRBV2 and TRBJ1-2, with D perhaps TRBD1 (6 bases). The CDR3 extends over 13 amino acids. The V and J ends lost 5 bases and 2 bases respectively, with 9 bases between them. Germline loops: CDR1 SNHLY, CDR2 FYNNEI. The CDR3, as DNA: TGTGCCAGCAGTTCACAGGGAAACTATGGCTACACCTTC. Translating gives CASSSQGNYGYTF.

The rearrangement uses TRBV2 and TRBJ1-6; D remains ambiguous. Germline V gene data show CDR1 as SNHLY and CDR2 as FYNNEI. The CDR3 has 13 amino acids. V was cut by 7 bases and J by 9 bases, with 13 bases left in between. In DNA form, the CDR3 reads TGTGCCAGCAACCCACAGAGCCTTTCACCCCTCCACTTT. Protein sequence: CASNPQSLSPLHF.

CDR3: CASSLAQVLTDTQYF. In nucleotides, the CDR3 is TGCGCCAGCAGCTTGGCGCAGGTTTTGACAGATACGCAGTATTTT. The rearrangement uses TRBV5-1 and TRBJ2-3; D gene uncertain. This CDR3 is 15 amino acids long. Germline V gene lookup returns CDR1 SGHRS and CDR2 YFSETQ. V dropped 0 bases and J dropped 3 bases, with 11 bases sitting between them.

The J gene is TRBJ2-1, the V gene TRBV28, with a weak D call TRBD2 (6 bases). Per germline, CDR1 MDHEN and CDR2 SYDVKM. The CDR3 loop spans 16 amino acids. V was pared by 6 bases and J by 5 bases, with 20 bases between. The CDR3 sequence: CASSLSTGTFDNEQFF. The DNA of the CDR3 is TGTGCCAGCAGCCTATCTACCGGGACTTTTGACAATGAGCAGTTCTTC.

As regards this clone: Other DNA sequences in this sample translate to the same CDR3. This chain uses TRBV12-3 or TRBV12-4 with TRBJ1-1; tentative D call: TRBD1 (5 bases). With 2 bases removed from V and 6 bases from J, the gap between germline ends came to 7 bases. The CDR3 runs to 12 residues. The CDR3 region is CASSLWGAEAFF. CDR3 bases: TGTGCCAGCAGTTTATGGGGCGCTGAAGCTTTCTTT.

The gene calls are TRBV7-9 and TRBJ2-7; TRBD1 agrees at 10 bases. There are 13 residues in the CDR3. CDR1 and CDR2 from the germline V gene are SEHNR and FQNEAQ (reference sequence). The ends lost 5 bases at V and 11 bases at J; junction bases unmatched: 9. The DNA of the CDR3 is TGTGCCAGCAGCCCCGGGGACAGGGGATCCGAGTACTTC. Translating it yields CASSPGDRGSEYF.

This clone was seen a few times. CDR3 coding DNA: TGCGCCAGCAGCCATACAGGTGAAAATTCACCCCTCCACTTT. Translation: CASSHTGENSPLHF. V and J are TRBV4-3 and TRBJ1-6; possible D gene TRBD1, 5 bases. Germline values: CDR1 LGHNA, CDR2 YSLEER. The CDR3 is 14 residues long. The V gene lost 3 bases and the J gene lost 7 bases, with 10 bases spanning the gap.

V and J are TRBV11-2 and TRBJ2-7, with D possibly being TRBD1 (6 bases). V shed 2 bases and J shed 0 bases, with 8 bases lying between them. Germline values: CDR1 SGHAT, CDR2 FQNNGV. The CDR3 length is 14 residues. CDR3 nucleotide sequence: TGTGCCAGCAGCTTAAGGGGGTACTCCTACGAGCAGTACTTC. Translation gives CASSLRGYSYEQYF.

The chain uses TRBV4-2 and TRBJ1-4, with 9 bases aligning to TRBD1. This CDR3 region has 16 residues. Germline V gene sequence: CDR1 LGHNA, CDR2 YNFKEQ. The junction had 6 bases not matched to a gene; V was cut back by 0 bases and J by 7 bases. The CDR3 reads CASSQEGTGRGEKLFF. CDR3 sequence (DNA): TGTGCCAGCAGCCAAGAGGGGACAGGGAGAGGTGAAAAACTGTTTTTT.

The chain combines TRBV10-3 with TRBJ1-5; D ambiguous. Germline CDR1 reads ENHRY; CDR2 reads SYGVKD. V was pared by 6 bases and J by 3 bases, with 9 bases between. The CDR3 consists of 13 residues. The CDR3 here is CAISGMDNQPQHF. CDR3 DNA: TGTGCCATCAGCGGGATGGACAATCAGCCCCAGCATTTT.

The chain uses TRBV6-5 and TRBJ2-1; a possible D gene is TRBD1 (7 bases). This CDR3 comprises 14 residues. V dropped 0 bases and J dropped 12 bases, with 15 bases sitting between them. Germline CDR1 is MNHEY and CDR2 is SVGAGI. The CDR3, as DNA: TGTGCCAGCAGTTACTCAGGCCAGGGGGGAGGGCAGTTCTTC. Protein sequence: CASSYSGQGGGQFF.

The chain links TRBV5-1 to TRBJ1-2; TRBD1 matches at 7 bases. Trimming at V came to 5 bases and at J to 2 bases, leaving 9 bases not matched to a gene. Germline values: CDR1 SGHRS, CDR2 YFSETQ. The length of the CDR3 is 15 residues. The CDR3 is CASRSPGTENYGYTF. Written as DNA, the CDR3 is TGCGCCAGCAGATCCCCCGGGACAGAAAACTATGGCTACACCTTC.

The V gene is TRBV6-6, the J gene TRBJ2-7; TRBD2 might be the D (6 bases). CDR1 and CDR2 (germline): MNHNY, SVGAGI (reference sequence). V gave up 7 bases and J gave up 0 bases, with 13 bases separating them. This CDR3 spans 14 amino acids. The CDR3 nucleotides read TGTGCCAGCACCTGGGCGGGACCCTCCTACGAGCAGTACTTC. It translates to CASTWAGPSYEQYF.

The chain links TRBV4-3 to TRBJ1-6; perhaps TRBD1 as D (5 bases). Trimming pared 0 bases from V and 7 bases from J, leaving 16 bases between. The CDR3 runs to 17 residues. Germline lookup yields CDR1 LGHNA and CDR2 YSLEER. Here the CDR3 DNA reads TGCGCCAGCAGCCAAGAGGGTCAGGGACTGAGAAATTCACCCCTCCACTTT. It specifies CASSQEGQGLRNSPLHF.

This rearrangement joins TRBV7-2 to TRBJ2-7; the D gene is possibly TRBD2 (6 bases). The germline V gene has CDR1 SGHTA and CDR2 FQGNSA. The CDR3 consists of 12 residues. V was pared by 5 bases and J by 7 bases, with 12 bases between. DNA for the CDR3: TGTGCCAGCAGCCTAGGAGGGAGAGAGCAGTACTTC. Translated: CASSLGGREQYF.

In its sample, this clone was seen once. The rearrangement uses TRBV3-1 (or the pseudogene TRBV3-2) and TRBJ1-5, with a weak D call TRBD1 (5 bases). Germline V gene sequence: CDR1 LGHDT, CDR2 YNNKEL (reference sequence). This CDR3 contains 14 residues. The germline V and J ends were trimmed by 2 bases and 2 bases, with 7 bases remaining between them. The CDR3: CASSQRGGNQPQHF. CDR3 nucleotides: TGTGCCAGCAGCCAACGGGGGGGCAATCAGCCCCAGCATTTT.

The chain is built from TRBV4-1 and TRBJ1-5; TRBD1 might be the D (6 bases). The germline CDR1 and CDR2 sequences are MGHRA and YSYEKL. This CDR3 contains 16 residues. V lost 0 bases, J lost 3 bases, and 12 bases lay in between. CDR3 bases: TGCGCCAGCAGCCAAGAGGGCAGGGGTAACAATCAGCCCCAGCATTTT. This translates into CASSQEGRGNNQPQHF.

This chain connects TRBV15 to TRBJ2-1; no reliable D call. There are 15 residues in the CDR3. Germline V gene data show CDR1 as LNHNV and CDR2 as YYDKDF (reference sequence). V was trimmed by 4 bases and J by 0 bases, leaving 10 bases between them. This chain's CDR3 is CATSTNLDSYNEQFF. Written as DNA, the CDR3 is TGTGCCACCAGCACGAATCTAGACTCCTACAATGAGCAGTTCTTC.

The J gene is TRBJ1-4, the V gene TRBV18; possible D gene TRBD1, 5 bases. V gave up 2 bases and J gave up 3 bases, with 10 bases separating them. Looked up from germline, CDR1 is KGHSH and CDR2 is LQKENI. The CDR3 is made up of 15 amino acids. The CDR3 spells CASSPGGGANEKLFF. DNA for the CDR3: TGTGCCAGCTCACCAGGGGGGGGAGCTAATGAAAAACTGTTTTTT.

The V and J genes are TRBV9 and TRBJ2-7; 14 positions agree with TRBD2. The germline gives CDR1 SGDLS, CDR2 YYNGEE. Trimming at V came to 4 bases and at J to 4 bases, leaving 4 bases not matched to a gene. This CDR3 comprises 15 residues. The CDR3 DNA sequence: TGTGCCAGCAGCCCGGGGACTAGCGGGGGATACGAGCAGTACTTC. This translates into CASSPGTSGGYEQYF.

Only a few counts were recorded for this clone. The chain carries TRBV7-2 and TRBJ1-2; tentative D call: TRBD1 (5 bases). The CDR3 has 14 amino acids. V was cut by 5 bases and J by 0 bases, with 10 bases left in between. Germline loops: CDR1 SGHTA, CDR2 FQGNSA. CDR3 loop: CASSPWTTNYGYTF. The CDR3 DNA sequence: TGTGCCAGCAGCCCCTGGACAACTAACTATGGCTACACCTTC. The variable domain in full, with the rest retrieved from reference TRBV7-2 and TRBJ1-2, is GAGVSQSPSNKVTEKGKDVELRCDPISGHTALYWYRQSLGQGLEFLIYFQGNSAPDKSGLPSDRFSAERTGGSVSTLTIQRTQQEDSAVYLCASSPWTTNYGYTFGSGTRLTVV.

The rearrangement links TRBV27 to TRBJ2-7; TRBD1 agrees at 8 bases. The V segment lost 2 bases and the J segment 4 bases; nucleotides outside the gene matches: 7. CDR1 and CDR2 (germline): MNHEY, SMNVEV (reference sequence). This CDR3 comprises 15 residues. CDR3 in DNA: TGTGCCAGCAGTTTAAGGCGACAGGGGATTTACGAGCAGTACTTC. Protein product: CASSLRRQGIYEQYF.

This clone occurred once. The J gene is TRBJ1-1, the V gene TRBV6-5; no clear D gene. The germline V and J ends were trimmed by 5 bases and 5 bases, with 15 bases remaining between them. Germline-derived CDR1 and CDR2 are MNHEY and SVGAGI. The CDR3 loop spans 14 amino acids. The CDR3 region has the DNA TGTGCCAGCAGTCGGGAGGGTCAGGCGACTGAAGCTTTCTTT. Its translation is CASSREGQATEAFF.

This clone was detected only a few times. The chain joins TRBV28 to TRBJ1-1; the match to TRBD1 covers 10 bases. V lost 0 bases to trimming and J lost 3 bases; unmatched junction nucleotides: 7. The length of the CDR3 is 17 residues. From germline, CDR1 is MDHEN and CDR2 SYDVKM. The CDR3 DNA sequence: TGTGCCAGCAGTTTATGGGGGACAGGGGTTGCTGACACTGAAGCTTTCTTT. Amino acid sequence: CASSLWGTGVADTEAFF.

A single count supports this clone. This chain connects TRBV5-4 to TRBJ2-5, with D tentatively TRBD1 (5 bases). Germline CDR1 and CDR2: SGHNT and YYREEE (reference sequence). This CDR3 region has 16 residues. V shed 0 bases and J shed 2 bases, with 14 bases lying between them. CDR3 loop: CASSLGGGGSQETQYF. The CDR3 region has the DNA TGTGCCAGCAGCTTGGGGGGCGGCGGTAGTCAAGAGACCCAGTACTTC. Together with reference TRBV5-4 and TRBJ2-5, the CDR3 gives the full variable domain: ETGVTQSPTHLIKTRGQQVTLRCSSQSGHNTVSWYQQALGQGPQFIFQYYREEENGRGNFPPRFSGLQFPNYSSELNVNALELDDSALYLCASSLGGGGSQETQYFGPGTRLLVL.

The chain joins TRBV19 to TRBJ1-1; D not certain. V gave up 5 bases and J gave up 1 base, with 8 bases separating them. Germline CDR1 LNHDA, CDR2 SQIVND (reference sequence). This CDR3 contains 13 residues. The CDR3 region has the DNA TGTGCCAGTAGTGCGACACCGAACACTGAAGCTTTCTTT. It specifies CASSATPNTEAFF.

This clone was seen a few times. The chain joins TRBV3-1 (or the pseudogene TRBV3-2) to TRBJ2-5, with TRBD1 matching over 7 bases. The trim removed 5 bases at V and 0 bases at J, leaving 9 bases unmatched. This CDR3 is built from 16 residues. Germline assignment: CDR1 LGHDT and CDR2 YNNKEL (reference sequence). The CDR3 DNA reads as TGTGCCAGCAGCAGATCGACAGGGATGTACCAAGAGACCCAGTACTTC. Residues: CASSRSTGMYQETQYF.